This T cell receptor beta chain derives from a study of blood T cell repertoires in COVID-19. Clones were sequenced by immunoSEQ multiplex PCR, and TCRdb holds only the in-frame ones, with some missing. There are about 190,000 clones in the sample; roughly 81% occur only once, and 5.1% lies in the top ten. The CDR3 spans 17 residues. Germline trimming cut 5 bases from V and 7 bases from J; bases unmatched to any gene: 15. From germline, CDR1 is SGHNT and CDR2 YENEEA. The chain has TRBV11-3 and TRBJ2-2; 8 bases are shared with TRBD2. This TCR came from a woman in her seventies with active or convalescent COVID-19. Material for sequencing was peripheral blood. CDR3 coding DNA: TGTGCCAGCAGCCGAACGGGGGCGGGAGGCCCCGACGGGGAGCTGTTTTTT. Protein: CASSRTGAGGPDGELFF.